The 3 T cell receptor beta chains below come from one sample, sequenced in a study of T-cell reconstitution after alpha-beta-depleted transplantation in children. A library of TCRbeta sequences, prepared with unique molecular identifiers, was generated. Via MiXCR, TCRdb re-called the PCR reads, giving one row per CDR3 protein. The sample consists of approximately 650,000 distinct CDR3 sequences, about an eighth of them appearing once. The source material was PBMCs, sampled before TCRalphabeta/CD19-depleted stem cell transplant. The receptors stem from a girl aged 2 to 9 with congenital amegakaryocytic thrombocytopenia, due to receive a stem cell transplant.

The CDR3 is CASSYGGPSSGANVLTF. In nucleotides, the CDR3 is TGTGCCAGCAGTTACGGGGGACCGAGCTCTGGGGCCAACGTCCTGACTTTC. This sequence joins TRBV6-5 and TRBJ2-6; the D gene could be TRBD1 or TRBD2 (5 bases each). There are 17 residues in the CDR3. Germline V gives CDR1 MNHEY, CDR2 SVGAGI. V was trimmed by 2 bases and J by 0 bases, leaving 11 bases between them.

This chain links TRBV5-1 with TRBJ1-1, with a weak D call TRBD1 (5 bases). The V gene lost 4 bases and the J gene lost 1 base, with 14 bases spanning the gap. The CDR3 is 15 amino acids. Germline loops: CDR1 SGHRS, CDR2 YFSETQ. The CDR3 sequence: CASSPAGQGNTEAFF. For the CDR3, the DNA is TGCGCCAGCAGCCCAGCAGGGCAGGGGAACACTGAAGCTTTCTTT.

This clonotype was observed many times. This rearrangement joins TRBV20-1 to TRBJ2-7; D unclear. The CDR3 runs to 15 residues. Per the germline V gene, CDR1 is DFQATT and CDR2 is SNEGSKA (reference sequence). V lost 0 bases and J lost 4, with 16 bases in between. The CDR3 reads CSARDLRLLGYEQYF. DNA of the CDR3: TGCAGTGCTAGAGATCTAAGACTCCTCGGATACGAGCAGTACTTC.